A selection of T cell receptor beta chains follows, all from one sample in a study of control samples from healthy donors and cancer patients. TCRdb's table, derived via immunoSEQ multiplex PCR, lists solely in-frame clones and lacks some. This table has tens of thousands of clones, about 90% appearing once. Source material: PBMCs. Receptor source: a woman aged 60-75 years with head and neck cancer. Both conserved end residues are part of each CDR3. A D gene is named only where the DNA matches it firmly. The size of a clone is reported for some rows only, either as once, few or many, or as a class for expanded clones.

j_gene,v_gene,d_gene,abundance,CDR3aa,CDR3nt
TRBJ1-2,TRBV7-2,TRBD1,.,CASNPTGGGYTF,TGTGCCAGCAACCCTACAGGGGGTGGCTACACCTTC
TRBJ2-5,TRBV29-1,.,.,CSVDRAEETQYF,TGCAGCGTTGACAGGGCAGAAGAGACCCAGTACTTC
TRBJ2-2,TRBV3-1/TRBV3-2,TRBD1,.,CASSPTGQGHTGELFF,TGTGCCAGCAGCCCTACCGGACAGGGGCACACCGGGGAGCTGTTTTTT
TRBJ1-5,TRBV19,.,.,CASSLVQGLNQPQHF,TGTGCCAGTAGTCTAGTACAGGGTCTTAATCAGCCCCAGCATTTT
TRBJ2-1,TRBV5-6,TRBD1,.,CASSQTGGRYNEQFF,TGTGCCAGCAGCCAGACAGGGGGTAGGTACAATGAGCAGTTCTTC
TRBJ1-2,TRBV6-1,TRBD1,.,CASSETGGAVYGYTF,TGTGCCAGCAGTGAAACAGGGGGCGCAGTCTATGGCTACACCTTC
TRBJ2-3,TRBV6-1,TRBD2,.,CASSARLAGATDTQYF,TGTGCCAGCAGTGCCAGACTGGCGGGAGCCACAGATACGCAGTATTTT
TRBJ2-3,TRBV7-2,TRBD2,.,CASSLTGLVSTDTQYF,TGTGCCAGCAGCTTAACGGGACTAGTTAGCACAGATACGCAGTATTTT
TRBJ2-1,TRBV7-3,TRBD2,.,CASSLTPGLSNNEQFF,TGTGCCAGCAGCTTGACACCGGGACTAAGTAACAATGAGCAGTTCTTC
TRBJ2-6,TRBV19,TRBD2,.,CASSGLAGASGANVLTF,TGTGCCAGTAGTGGACTAGCGGGAGCCTCTGGGGCCAACGTCCTGACTTTC
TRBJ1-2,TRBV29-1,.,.,CSVGGDSGTHYGYTF,TGCAGCGTTGGGGGAGACTCCGGGACTCACTATGGCTACACCTTC
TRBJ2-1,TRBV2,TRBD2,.,CASSEPGLAGNNEQFF,TGTGCCAGCAGTGAACCAGGACTAGCGGGAAACAATGAGCAGTTCTTC
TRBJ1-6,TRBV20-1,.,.,CSASPARALHF,TGCAGTGCTAGTCCGGCTCGGGCCCTCCACTTT
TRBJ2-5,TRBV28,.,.,CASSDMDSNRETQYF,TGTGCCAGCAGTGACATGGACTCAAACCGAGAGACCCAGTACTTC
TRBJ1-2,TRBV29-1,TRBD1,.,CSVEAQGQASGYTF,TGCAGCGTTGAAGCGCAAGGACAGGCATCAGGCTACACCTTC
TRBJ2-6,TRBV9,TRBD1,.,CASSVVGTGTGANVLTF,TGTGCCAGCAGCGTAGTCGGGACAGGGACTGGGGCCAACGTCCTGACTTTC
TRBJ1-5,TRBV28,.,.,CASSLGGGGQPQHF,TGTGCCAGCAGTTTAGGAGGCGGGGGTCAGCCCCAGCATTTT
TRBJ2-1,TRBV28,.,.,CASSPLRRAQFF,TGTGCCAGCAGCCCCCTTAGACGAGCGCAGTTCTTC
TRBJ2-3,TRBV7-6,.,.,CASSPGATDSSRAAGVPTQYF,TGTGCCAGCAGCCCAGGGGCCACAGACAGCTCCAGGGCGGCGGGAGTTCCTACGCAGTATTTT
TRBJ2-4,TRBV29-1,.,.,CSDRELSKNIQYF,TGCAGCGACAGGGAATTATCCAAAAACATTCAGTACTTC
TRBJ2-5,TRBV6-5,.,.,CASSYSWGWGAETQYF,TGTGCCAGCAGTTACTCGTGGGGTTGGGGGGCGGAGACCCAGTACTTC
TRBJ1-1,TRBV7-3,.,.,CASSPQGMNTEAFF,TGTGCCAGCAGCCCGCAGGGAATGAACACTGAAGCTTTCTTT
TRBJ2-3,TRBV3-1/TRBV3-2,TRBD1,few,CASSQRTPGQGAGGTDTQYF,TGTGCCAGCAGCCAACGAACCCCGGGACAGGGGGCGGGTGGGACAGATACGCAGTATTTT
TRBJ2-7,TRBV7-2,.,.,CASTLGGAAYEQYF,TGTGCCAGCACCCTTGGTGGGGCTGCCTACGAGCAGTACTTC
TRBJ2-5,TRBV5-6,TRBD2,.,CASSSLAGGPETQYF,TGTGCCAGCAGCTCCCTAGCGGGAGGGCCGGAGACCCAGTACTTC
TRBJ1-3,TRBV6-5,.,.,CASKKELGNTIYF,TGTGCCAGCAAGAAGGAATTGGGGAACACCATATATTTT
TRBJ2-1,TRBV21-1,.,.,CASSSLTGTSGRVDEQFF,TGTGCCAGCAGCTCCCTAACCGGTACTAGCGGGAGGGTGGATGAGCAGTTCTTC
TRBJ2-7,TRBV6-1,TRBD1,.,CASSGASGAGQVKGEQYF,TGTGCCAGCAGTGGTGCATCCGGTGCGGGACAGGTCAAGGGCGAGCAGTACTTC
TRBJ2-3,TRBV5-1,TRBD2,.,CASSLTSGRTDTQYF,TGCGCCAGCAGTTTGACTAGCGGGAGGACAGATACGCAGTATTTT
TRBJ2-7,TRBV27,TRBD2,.,CASSVLAGVYEQYF,TGTGCCAGCAGTGTACTAGCGGGAGTCTACGAGCAGTACTTC
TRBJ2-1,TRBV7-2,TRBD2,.,CASSYGGGGPYNEQFF,TGTGCCAGCAGCTACGGGGGGGGCGGGCCCTACAATGAGCAGTTCTTC
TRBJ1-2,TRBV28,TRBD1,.,CASSPLGTGSSSEGYTF,TGTGCCAGCAGTCCCCTCGGGACAGGGTCTTCGAGTGAGGGCTACACCTTC
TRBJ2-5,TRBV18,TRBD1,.,CASSQIYRGTGQETQYF,TGTGCCAGCTCACAAATATACAGGGGAACGGGTCAAGAGACCCAGTACTTC
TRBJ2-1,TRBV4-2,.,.,CASSYGPEDEQFF,TGTGCCAGTAGCTACGGACCCGAGGATGAGCAGTTCTTC
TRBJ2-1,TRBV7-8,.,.,CASSRSFVGSNNEQFF,TGTGCCAGCAGCCGAAGTTTTGTAGGTTCGAACAATGAGCAGTTCTTC
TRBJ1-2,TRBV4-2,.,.,CASSQDFSRTPYGYTF,TGTGCCAGCAGCCAAGATTTTAGTAGGACTCCATATGGCTACACCTTC
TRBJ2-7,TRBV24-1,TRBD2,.,CATRTSGSQPLQYF,TGTGCCACCAGAACTAGCGGGAGTCAGCCGTTGCAGTACTTC
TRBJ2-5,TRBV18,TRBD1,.,CASSPTDRVLKETQYF,TGTGCCAGCTCACCGACGGACAGGGTATTAAAAGAGACCCAGTACTTC
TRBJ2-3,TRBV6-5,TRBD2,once,CASSLTGGPSTDTQYF,TGTGCCAGCAGTTTAACGGGAGGGCCCAGCACAGATACGCAGTATTTT
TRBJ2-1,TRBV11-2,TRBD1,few,CASSPYMDRAYNEQFF,TGTGCCAGCAGCCCCTACATGGACAGGGCCTACAATGAGCAGTTCTTC
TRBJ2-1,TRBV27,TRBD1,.,CASSSPAGTGPYNEQFF,TGTGCCAGCAGTAGCCCCGCCGGGACAGGGCCCTACAATGAGCAGTTCTTC
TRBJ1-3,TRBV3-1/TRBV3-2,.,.,CASSQGRSSGNTIYF,TGTGCCAGCAGCCAAGGGCGAAGCTCTGGAAACACCATATATTTT
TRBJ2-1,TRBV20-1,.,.,CSASNQRDNEQFF,TGCAGTGCTAGTAATCAACGAGACAATGAGCAGTTCTTC
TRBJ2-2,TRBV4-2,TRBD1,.,CASSLRQGADGELFF,TGTGCCAGCAGCCTCAGACAGGGGGCGGACGGGGAGCTGTTTTTT
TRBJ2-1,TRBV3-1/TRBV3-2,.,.,CASSQRGNEQFF,TGTGCCAGCAGCCAAAGGGGCAATGAGCAGTTCTTC
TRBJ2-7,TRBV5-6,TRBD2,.,CASSSWGAGGSGEQYF,TGTGCCAGCAGCTCCTGGGGTGCGGGAGGATCAGGAGAGCAGTACTTC
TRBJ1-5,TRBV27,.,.,CASSLSGFHQPQHF,TGTGCCAGCAGTTTATCGGGATTCCATCAGCCCCAGCATTTT
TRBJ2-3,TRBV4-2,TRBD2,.,CASSRRLAGRTDTQYF,TGTGCCAGCAGCCGTAGACTAGCGGGACGGACAGATACGCAGTATTTT
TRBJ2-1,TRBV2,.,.,CASSVRMGTRYNEQFF,TGTGCCAGCAGTGTTCGCATGGGAACTCGCTACAATGAGCAGTTCTTC
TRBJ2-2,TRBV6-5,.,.,CASSSHSTGELFF,TGTGCCAGCAGTTCCCACTCCACCGGGGAGCTGTTTTTT
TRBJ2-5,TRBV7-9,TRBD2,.,CASSQTLLAGEGETQYF,TGTGCCAGCAGCCAGACTTTACTAGCGGGAGAAGGGGAGACCCAGTACTTC
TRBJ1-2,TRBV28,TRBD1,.,CASQTEGQAFYGYTF,TGTGCCAGCCAGACGGAGGGACAGGCCTTCTATGGCTACACCTTC
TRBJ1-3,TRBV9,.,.,CASSVGGEAIGGNTIYF,TGTGCCAGCAGCGTAGGAGGGGAAGCGATAGGAGGAAACACCATATATTTT